This T cell receptor (beta chain) was found in a study of early T cells in non-severe SARS-CoV-2 infection. In this sample, this clonotype turned up a few times. The antigen is undetermined. TCRdb re-derived calls from the 5' RACE reads in MiXCR, one entry per CDR3 protein. The table records approximately 110,000 distinct CDR3 sequences, about 15% of them present only once. Findings and caveats of the study: Using VDJdb, the matching emphasized anti-spike CD8 responses while missing private and CD4 specificities.

CDR1 and CDR2 from the germline V gene are SGDLS and YYNGEE. Trimming shortened V by 0 bases and J by 5 bases, and 14 bases separated the two germline ends. This CDR3 has 16 amino acids. The sample consisted of whole blood. The TCR comes from an adult who was a healthcare worker with PCR-confirmed SARS-CoV-2 infection or an uninfected control (not recorded which). The V and J genes are TRBV9 and TRBJ2-2; D is undetermined. The CDR3 loop reads CASSVASGPLTGELFF. CDR3 nucleotides: TGTGCCAGCAGCGTAGCTTCCGGACCCCTTACCGGGGAGCTGTTTTTT.